This entry lists 14 T cell receptor beta chains sequenced from one sample in a study of radiation and T cells in renal cell carcinoma (dated by TCRdb to about 2020). The library relied on the immunoSEQ multiplex PCR assay. The table was pulled from immuneACCESS by TCRdb, which kept in-frame rearrangements only. Such tables lose some clones; where checked, under half of the loss comes from unresolved V genes, and the rest has no known cause. The sample records approximately 150,000 clones, around 90% of which are singletons. The ten largest make up approximately 4% of the sample. The time point label here, explained by the study, means: baseline pretreatment blood. Per the publication, the treatment or condition label means: 15 Gy SBRT to primary tumor, nephrectomy 4 weeks later. The sequences come from blood, collected from a patient whose treatment included radiotherapy and nephrectomy. These TCRs come from a woman aged 70-85 years with renal cell carcinoma.

This clone was observed once. The chain carries TRBV7-2 and TRBJ1-1; D not resolved. This CDR3 is built from 12 residues. In germline, CDR1 is SGHTA, CDR2 FQGNSA. V shed 9 bases and J shed 1 base, with 9 bases lying between them. The DNA of the CDR3 is TGTGCCAGTAACCTCGGGAACACTGAAGCTTTCTTT. Translating it yields CASNLGNTEAFF.

This clone was counted a few times. This rearrangement joins TRBV30 to TRBJ1-1, with D possibly TRBD1 on 5 matching bases. The CDR3 totals 14 residues. Germline CDR1 and CDR2: GTSNPN and SVGIG (reference sequence). V dropped 1 base and J dropped 1 base, with 10 bases sitting between them. As DNA, the CDR3 is TGTGCCTGGAGTGCTACTACAGGGAACACTGAAGCTTTCTTT. As protein: CAWSATTGNTEAFF.

The V call is TRBV4-3, the J call TRBJ2-2; the D gene is possibly TRBD1 (5 bases). The CDR3 extends over 15 amino acids. Germline loops: CDR1 LGHNA, CDR2 YSLEER. Trimming pared 2 bases from V and 1 base from J, leaving 8 bases between. Here the CDR3 reads CASSQLTGNTGELFF. The CDR3 DNA reads as TGCGCCAGCAGCCAACTCACAGGGAACACCGGGGAGCTGTTTTTT.

The chain employs TRBV7-2 and TRBJ1-1; D is unclear. CDR3 length equals 11 residues. CDR1 SGHTA and CDR2 FQGNSA come from the germline V gene. V was cut by 1 base and J by 8 bases, with 5 bases left in between. The CDR3 DNA sequence: TGTGCCAGCAGCTTAGGGCAAGAAGCTTTCTTT. It is translated as CASSLGQEAFF.

CDR3 in amino acids: CASSYGGGGSPPFF. The CDR3 DNA sequence: TGTGCCAGCAGTTACGGGGGTGGGGGCAGCCCACCTTTCTTT. The J gene is TRBJ1-1, the V gene TRBV6-5; tentatively, D is TRBD1 (6 bases). The CDR3 is 14 residues long. CDR1 is MNHEY, CDR2 SVGAGI, per germline. V was shortened by 2 bases and J by 12 bases, with 19 bases between the two germline ends.

This clone was counted only a few times. The V gene is TRBV4-3, the J gene TRBJ2-6, with 11 bases matching TRBD1. The CDR3 consists of 17 residues. The V gene end was trimmed by 1 base and the J gene end by 4 bases; junction bases not matched to a gene: 3. The germline V gene encodes CDR1 LGHNA and CDR2 YSLEER. The CDR3 spells CASSQGTGGEGANVLTF. The CDR3 DNA sequence: TGCGCCAGCAGCCAAGGGACAGGGGGCGAAGGGGCCAACGTCCTGACTTTC.

The chain recombines TRBV5-4 with TRBJ2-5; D is perhaps TRBD1 (5 bases). In germline, CDR1 is SGHNT, CDR2 YYREEE (reference sequence). This CDR3 is built from 14 residues. V lost 0 bases and J lost 1, with 7 bases in between. The CDR3 loop is CASSLVTVQETQYF. The CDR3 DNA sequence: TGTGCCAGCAGCTTGGTGACAGTCCAAGAGACCCAGTACTTC.

This chain uses TRBV9 with TRBJ1-1; 7 positions match TRBD1. The CDR3 is 14 residues long. CDR1 is SGDLS, CDR2 YYNGEE, per germline. The ends lost 3 bases at V and 0 bases at J; junction bases unmatched: 2. This chain's CDR3 is CASSEGTVNTEAFF. CDR3 DNA: TGTGCCAGCAGCGAGGGGACAGTGAACACTGAAGCTTTCTTT. Using reference TRBV9 and TRBJ1-1 for the parts outside the CDR3, the full variable domain is DSGVTQTPKHLITATGQRVTLRCSPRSGDLSVYWYQQSLDQGLQFLIQYYNGEERAKGNILERFSAQQFPDLHSELNLSSLELGDSALYFCASSEGTVNTEAFFGQGTRLTVV.

V is TRBV9 and J is TRBJ1-3; 8 positions agree with TRBD1. Germline V gene sequence: CDR1 SGDLS, CDR2 YYNGEE. The CDR3 runs to 16 residues. Losses at the gene ends were 0 bases for V and 3 bases for J; bases not matched to a gene: 5. The CDR3 region has the DNA TGTGCCAGCAGCGTAGTTGATACAGGGGGTGGAAACACCATATATTTT. Amino acids: CASSVVDTGGGNTIYF.

The rearrangement links TRBV6-6 to TRBJ1-2, with D uncertain. The CDR3 length is 11 residues. The germline V and J ends were trimmed by 0 bases and 8 bases, with 4 bases remaining between them. Germline CDR1 MNHNY, CDR2 SVGAGI (reference sequence). The CDR3 reads CASSYSQGYTF. CDR3 bases: TGTGCCAGCAGTTACTCACAAGGCTACACCTTC.

The chain employs TRBV5-1 and TRBJ2-7; D is unclear. The CDR3 extends over 14 amino acids. The germline V gene encodes CDR1 SGHRS and CDR2 YFSETQ. The V end was cut by 4 bases, the J end by 2 bases, with 13 bases between. The CDR3 loop is CASSPLGGTYEQYF. CDR3 coding DNA: TGCGCCAGCAGCCCCCTGGGCGGAACCTACGAGCAGTACTTC.

The rearrangement uses TRBV5-1 and TRBJ2-1, with D perhaps TRBD2 (5 bases). The CDR3 length is 13 residues. Germline V gives CDR1 SGHRS, CDR2 YFSETQ. Trimming left V 2 bases short and J 6 bases short, with 9 bases between. The CDR3 reads CASSLPSSNEQFF. CDR3 bases: TGCGCCAGCAGCTTACCTAGCTCCAATGAGCAGTTCTTC.

CDR3 protein: CASSLDLSGTEAFF. CDR3 sequence (DNA): TGTGCCAGCAGCCTGGACTTAAGTGGCACTGAAGCTTTCTTT. The rearrangement joins TRBV4-2 to TRBJ1-1; D remains unclear. The germline gives CDR1 LGHNA, CDR2 YNFKEQ. CDR3 length: 14 residues. Trimming took 4 bases from V and 4 from J, leaving 13 bases between them.

This clone was found a few times. The chain couples TRBV4-2 to TRBJ1-5; D is uncertain. This CDR3 is 17 amino acids long. Between the trimmed V and J ends, which lost 0 bases and 2 bases, there was a span of 14 bases. Germline lookup yields CDR1 LGHNA and CDR2 YNFKEQ. The CDR3 DNA is TGTGCCAGCAGCCAAGATAGAATGTGGGGTGGCAATCAGCCCCAGCATTTT. Translated: CASSQDRMWGGNQPQHF.